These 27 T cell receptor beta chains came from one sample sequenced in a study of blood T cell repertoires in COVID-19. Here immunoSEQ multiplex PCR was the method, and the copy in TCRdb shows in-frame clones only, minus some. The table records about 310,000 clones, around 87% of them present only once. Specimen: peripheral blood. These receptors were taken from a man aged 45-60 years with active or convalescent COVID-19.

The chain is built from TRBV28 and TRBJ2-3, with TRBD2 identical over 10 bases. Germline CDR1 MDHEN, CDR2 SYDVKM. The CDR3 is 15 residues long. The junction had 12 bases not matched to a gene; V was cut back by 10 bases and J by 5 bases. CDR3 sequence (DNA): TGTGCCATCTCAGAGATAGCGGGGGGCGGAGATACGCAGTATTTT. Its protein is CAISEIAGGGDTQYF.

CDR3 sequence: CASSPPDRDSYEQYF. CDR3 in DNA: TGTGCCAGCTCACCACCGGACAGAGACTCCTACGAGCAGTACTTC. V gene TRBV18 combines with J gene TRBJ2-7; D might be TRBD1 (6 bases). V was pared by 0 bases and J by 0 bases, with 9 bases between. The CDR3 is 15 residues long. The germline CDR1 and CDR2 sequences are KGHSH and LQKENI.

On this clone itself: Other nucleotide sequences from this sample produce the same CDR3. The rearrangement uses TRBV20-1 and TRBJ2-2; D might be TRBD2 (5 bases). This CDR3 comprises 11 residues. The germline gives CDR1 DFQATT, CDR2 SNEGSKA (reference sequence). V dropped 5 bases and J dropped 5 bases, with 6 bases sitting between them. The CDR3 here is CSARGTGELFF. The CDR3 DNA reads TGCAGTGCTCGCGGGACCGGGGAGCTGTTTTTT.

The chain couples TRBV15 to TRBJ1-5, with D uncertain. Germline CDR1 and CDR2: LNHNV and YYDKDF (reference sequence). Trimming shortened V by 1 base and J by 1 base, and 8 bases separated the two germline ends. The CDR3 contains 15 residues. Here the CDR3 DNA reads TGTGCCACCAGCAGAGCCCAGTTCAGCAATCAGCCCCAGCATTTT. This codes for CATSRAQFSNQPQHF.

This clone has a single count. The chain couples TRBV5-1 to TRBJ2-7; weak D call: TRBD1 (5 bases). The germline V gene encodes CDR1 SGHRS and CDR2 YFSETQ. V lost 4 bases and J lost 6, with 14 bases in between. This CDR3 is 13 amino acids long. The CDR3 is CASSPADRAEQYF. CDR3 DNA: TGCGCCAGCAGCCCAGCCGACAGAGCCGAGCAGTACTTC.

V gene TRBV27 combines with J gene TRBJ2-3, with a tentative D call TRBD2 (7 bases). Germline CDR1 and CDR2: MNHEY and SMNVEV (reference sequence). V was shortened by 7 bases and J by 1 base, with 12 bases between the two germline ends. The CDR3 has 14 amino acids. For the CDR3, the DNA is TGTGCCAGCAATACAGGGAGGGGCACAGATACGCAGTATTTT. It encodes CASNTGRGTDTQYF.

The chain joins TRBV5-5 to TRBJ2-3; 7 bases map to TRBD2. CDR1 is SGHKS, CDR2 YYEKEE, per germline (reference sequence). The CDR3 contains 15 residues. V was clipped by 1 base and J by 2 bases; unmatched bases: 4. CDR3 bases: TGTGCCAGCAGCTTGTTTAGCGGGTACACAGATACGCAGTATTTT. Its protein product is CASSLFSGYTDTQYF.

This clone was seen just once. The chain is built from TRBV4-1 and TRBJ2-5, with 16 positions matching TRBD2. From germline, CDR1 is MGHRA and CDR2 YSYEKL. The CDR3 is made up of 17 amino acids. V shed 0 bases and J 5 bases; nucleotides not matched to a gene: 3. CDR3 nucleotides: TGCGCCAGCAGCCAAGAGGGACTAGCGGGGGGGCGGGAGACCCAGTACTTC. Its translation is CASSQEGLAGGRETQYF.

V and J are TRBV6-2 or TRBV6-3 and TRBJ1-4; 9 nucleotides align to TRBD1. Trimming at V came to 4 bases and at J to 8 bases, leaving 8 bases not matched to a gene. The length of the CDR3 is 15 residues. Germline V gives CDR1 MNHEY, CDR2 SVGEGT. The CDR3 nucleotides read TGTGCCAGCAGTTTTCGACAGGGGGTGGGAGAAAAACTGTTTTTT. Translation: CASSFRQGVGEKLFF.

The V call is TRBV6-2 or TRBV6-3, the J call TRBJ2-5, with 11 bases matching TRBD1. This CDR3 has 18 amino acids. Germline V gene data show CDR1 as MNHEY and CDR2 as SVGEGT. The V and J ends lost 7 bases and 5 bases, in that order; junction bases with no gene match: 18. The CDR3: CASTPLALRTGGRETQYF. Here the CDR3 DNA reads TGTGCCAGCACCCCTCTAGCCCTTAGGACAGGGGGCAGGGAGACCCAGTACTTC.

This chain links TRBV10-3 with TRBJ1-1; TRBD1 aligns across 7 bases. V shed 6 bases and J 5 bases; nucleotides not matched to a gene: 9. This CDR3 has 14 amino acids. CDR1 is ENHRY and CDR2 is SYGVKD in the germline V gene. CDR3 bases: TGTGCCATCAGGCCGGGACAGACGGAGACTGAAGCTTTCTTT. Translated, it gives CAIRPGQTETEAFF.

This chain connects TRBV13 to TRBJ1-6, with D tentatively TRBD1 (6 bases). V lost 4 bases and J 7 bases, leaving 11 bases between the germline ends. Germline loops: CDR1 PRHDT, CDR2 FYEKMQ (reference sequence). The CDR3 is 14 amino acids. The DNA of the CDR3 is TGTGCCAGCAGCTCAGACAGGAAGAATTCACCCCTCCACTTT. Its translation is CASSSDRKNSPLHF.

This chain joins TRBV7-9 and TRBJ2-1, with 9 nucleotides matching TRBD2. Trimming took 5 bases from V and 4 from J; bases not matched to a gene: 12. Per germline, CDR1 SEHNR and CDR2 FQNEAQ (reference sequence). The CDR3 has 17 residues. CDR3 DNA sequence: TGTGCCAGCAGCCCTCCACCCAGACTAGCGGTATACAATGAGCAGTTCTTC. Amino acids: CASSPPPRLAVYNEQFF.

In the case of this clone: The junction and the germline gene differ at one end; a read error may be behind it. V and J are TRBV7-9 and TRBJ1-4, with D tentatively TRBD1 (5 bases). The V gene's germline CDR1 is SEHNR and CDR2 FQNEAQ (reference sequence). CDR3 size: 13 residues. The CDR3 protein is CASSGVPGGAKAF. The CDR3 nucleotides are TGTGCCAGCAGCGGGGTCCCGGGGGGAGCAAAGGCTTTT. The complete variable domain, with remaining parts taken from reference TRBV7-9 and TRBJ1-4, reads DTGVSQNPRHKITKRGQNVTFRCDPISEHNRLYWYRQTLGQGPEFLTYFQNEAQLEKSRLLSDRFSAERPKGSFSTLEIQRTEQGDSAMYLCASSGVPGGAKAFGSGTQLSVL.

The gene calls are TRBV5-4 and TRBJ2-7; possible D gene TRBD1, 5 bases. CDR1 SGHNT and CDR2 YYREEE come from the germline V gene (reference sequence). CDR3 length: 14 amino acids. The V gene lost 7 bases and the J gene lost 2 bases, with 16 bases spanning the gap. CDR3 in amino acids: CASGSRQSPYEQYF. The CDR3 DNA reads TGTGCCAGCGGCTCACGACAGAGCCCCTACGAGCAGTACTTC.

The chain has TRBV9 and TRBJ1-3; the D is unclear. This CDR3 is 17 amino acids long. Germline CDR1 SGDLS, CDR2 YYNGEE. With 4 bases removed from V and 0 bases from J, the gap between germline ends came to 17 bases. The CDR3 is CASSSSSYPSSGNTIYF. Written as DNA, the CDR3 is TGTGCCAGCAGCTCCTCATCCTACCCGAGCTCTGGAAACACCATATATTTT.

This sequence joins TRBV29-1 and TRBJ2-3; 9 positions agree with TRBD2. The ends lost 4 bases at V and 6 bases at J; junction bases unmatched: 8. Germline lookup yields CDR1 SQVTM and CDR2 ANQGSEA. The CDR3 totals 14 residues. The CDR3 bases are TGCAGCGTTGTGACCGGGACTAGCAGGGATACGCAGTATTTT. This translates into CSVVTGTSRDTQYF.

This clone appeared once. This sequence joins TRBV7-9 and TRBJ1-5; D ambiguous. Germline CDR1 reads SEHNR; CDR2 reads FQNEAQ (reference sequence). V was clipped by 2 bases and J by 7 bases, with 6 bases between them. The CDR3 spans 12 residues. The CDR3 nucleotides read TGTGCCAGCAGCTTATTTCAACAGCCCCAGCATTTT. Translation gives CASSLFQQPQHF.

V and J are TRBV4-1 and TRBJ1-1; 11 bases fit TRBD1. The CDR3 covers 16 residues. Germline loops: CDR1 MGHRA, CDR2 YSYEKL. Trimming cost V 1 base and J 3 bases; bases outside gene matches: 4. CDR3 loop: CASSQGTGGVDTEAFF. CDR3 bases: TGCGCCAGCAGCCAAGGGACAGGGGGCGTCGACACTGAAGCTTTCTTT.

The chain combines TRBV5-6 with TRBJ1-2; D uncertain. This CDR3 region has 12 residues. With 6 bases removed from V and 4 bases from J, the gap between germline ends came to 10 bases. Germline loops: CDR1 SGHDT, CDR2 YYEEEE. The CDR3 DNA reads as TGTGCCAGCAACGGACGGGGCTATGGCTACACCTTC. It yields the protein CASNGRGYGYTF.

The chain combines TRBV28 with TRBJ2-1; TRBD1 matches at 7 bases. There are 15 residues in the CDR3. V lost 6 bases to trimming and J lost 4 bases; unmatched junction nucleotides: 9. Germline CDR1 reads MDHEN; CDR2 reads SYDVKM. The CDR3 DNA reads TGTGCCAGCAGCTCGCCGGGACAGCCGTACAATGAGCAGTTCTTC. Translating gives CASSSPGQPYNEQFF.

This clone was found once. The chain carries TRBV24-1 and TRBJ1-1; 7 bases are shared with TRBD1. In germline, CDR1 is KGHDR, CDR2 SFDVKD. There are 16 residues in the CDR3. V was clipped by 2 bases and J by 2 bases; unmatched bases: 7. The CDR3 protein is CATSDSRDSSNTEAFF. Written as DNA, the CDR3 is TGTGCCACCAGTGATTCCCGGGACAGCTCTAACACTGAAGCTTTCTTT.

The rearrangement links TRBV6-5 to TRBJ1-2; the match to TRBD1 covers 7 bases. V gave up 8 bases and J gave up 4 bases; unmatched junction bases: 7. Germline V gene lookup returns CDR1 MNHEY and CDR2 SVGAGI. The length of the CDR3 is 13 residues. DNA for the CDR3: TGTGCCAGCGATATTACAGGGGCCTATGGCTACACCTTC. Amino acids: CASDITGAYGYTF.

The chain has TRBV2 and TRBJ2-7; D is unclear. Germline V lookup: CDR1 SNHLY, CDR2 FYNNEI. This CDR3 comprises 11 residues. Trimming removed 8 bases at V and 4 bases at J, with 9 bases between. CDR3 coding DNA: TGTGCCAGCGGCCCCGTGTACGAGCAGTACTTC. Amino acid sequence: CASGPVYEQYF.

The CDR3 nucleotides are TGTGCCAGCAGCTTGGACAGGGTAAACACTGAAGCTTTCTTT. Translating it yields CASSLDRVNTEAFF. The chain recombines TRBV5-4 with TRBJ1-1; tentative D call: TRBD1 (6 bases). There are 14 residues in the CDR3. The germline CDR1 and CDR2 sequences are SGHNT and YYREEE (reference sequence). V was shortened by 0 bases and J by 2 bases, with 8 bases between the two germline ends.

The V call is TRBV7-2, the J call TRBJ1-2, with 10 bases fitting TRBD1. The CDR3 runs 14 residues. V trimming: 5 bases; J trimming: 5 bases; junction bases outside the gene matches: 5. Per the germline V gene, CDR1 is SGHTA and CDR2 is FQGNSA. The CDR3 sequence is CASSPRDRGYGYTF. The CDR3 bases are TGTGCCAGCAGCCCACGGGACAGGGGTTATGGCTACACCTTC.

The rearrangement links TRBV6-5 to TRBJ2-2; 8 bases map to TRBD1. The CDR3 runs 15 residues. The trim removed 6 bases at V and 4 bases at J, leaving 7 bases unmatched. Looked up from germline, CDR1 is MNHEY and CDR2 is SVGAGI. As DNA, the CDR3 is TGTGCCAGCAGGCGACAGGGGTTTAGCACCGGGGAGCTGTTTTTT. It codes for CASRRQGFSTGELFF.